A single sample gave rise to the 4 T cell receptor beta chains below, sequenced in a study of OX40 agonist ivuxolimab in advanced cancers. The data were produced by immunoSEQ multiplex PCR, yet TCRdb's version contains in-frame clones alone and is incomplete. The profile shows tens of thousands of clones, roughly 80% of them singletons. The sample was CD4+ or CD8+ T cells sorted from blood, taken in a trial of the OX40 agonist ivuxolimab. The receptors come from an adult with an advanced solid tumor such as melanoma, head and neck, liver or kidney cancer.

DNA for the CDR3: TGTGCCAGCAGCGTAGAGGGGGTTGGTGGGAGCACCATATATTTT. Translated: CASSVEGVGGSTIYF. The V and J genes are TRBV9 and TRBJ1-3, with D possibly TRBD1 on 6 matching bases. This CDR3 is built from 15 residues. Per germline, CDR1 SGDLS and CDR2 YYNGEE. Trimming took off 0 bases at V and 9 bases at J, with 16 bases between the two ends.

The J gene is TRBJ2-5, the V gene TRBV11-2; tentatively, D is TRBD1 or TRBD2 (5 bases each). Looked up from germline, CDR1 is SGHAT and CDR2 is FQNNGV. The CDR3 spans 13 residues. With 4 bases removed from V and 4 bases from J, the gap between germline ends came to 10 bases. The CDR3 reads CASSSGPRETQYF. The CDR3 DNA sequence: TGTGCCAGCAGCTCGGGACCCCGAGAGACCCAGTACTTC.

This clone was detected once. The chain uses TRBV11-2 and TRBJ2-3; the match to TRBD2 covers 14 bases. CDR3 size: 17 residues. V was pared by 5 bases and J by 8 bases, with 12 bases of the junction left unmatched. The V gene's germline CDR1 is SGHAT and CDR2 FQNNGV. The chain's CDR3 is CASSPTGTSGSMGTQYF. The CDR3 nucleotides read TGTGCCAGCAGCCCAACTGGGACTAGCGGGAGCATGGGTACGCAGTATTTT.

The chain couples TRBV7-2 to TRBJ2-2; no clear D. The V and J ends lost 5 bases and 7 bases respectively, with 11 bases between them. The CDR3 covers 13 residues. In germline, CDR1 is SGHTA, CDR2 FQGNSA. The CDR3 DNA sequence: TGTGCCAGCAGCACTTACCCGGTCGGGGAGCTGTTTTTT. It specifies CASSTYPVGELFF.